The rows below give T cell receptor beta chains drawn from one sample of a study of OX40 agonist ivuxolimab in advanced cancers. Using immunoSEQ multiplex PCR, the repertoire was profiled, and TCRdb retains in-frame clones only, with some absent. The data contain about 67,000 clones, 85% of them singletons. The starting material was CD4+ or CD8+ T cells sorted from blood, obtained in a trial of the OX40 agonist ivuxolimab. Source of these receptors: an adult with an advanced solid tumor such as melanoma, head and neck, liver or kidney cancer. Both conserved end residues are part of each CDR3. Fields, in order: J gene, clone size, D gene, V gene, CDR3 protein, CDR3 DNA. A D gene is named only where the DNA matches it firmly. Some rows have no size entry. The others give once, few or many, or a class for an expanded clone.

J gene: TRBJ2-7; clone size: -; D gene: TRBD1; V gene: TRBV5-4; CDR3 protein: CASSDTGGYEQYF; CDR3 DNA: TGTGCCAGCAGTGATACAGGGGGCTACGAGCAGTACTTC
J gene: TRBJ2-5; clone size: -; D gene: -; V gene: TRBV2; CDR3 protein: CATGREETQYF; CDR3 DNA: TGTGCCACCGGGAGAGAAGAGACCCAGTACTTC
J gene: TRBJ2-7; clone size: -; D gene: TRBD1; V gene: TRBV5-1; CDR3 protein: CASSPDRVDEQYF; CDR3 DNA: TGCGCCAGCAGCCCGGACAGGGTCGACGAGCAGTACTTC
J gene: TRBJ2-1; clone size: -; D gene: TRBD1; V gene: TRBV11-2; CDR3 protein: CASSLNRGQGEQFF; CDR3 DNA: TGTGCCAGCAGCTTAAACAGGGGGCAGGGTGAGCAGTTCTTC
J gene: TRBJ1-1; clone size: medium-sized; D gene: -; V gene: TRBV29-1; CDR3 protein: CSVLTGEAFF; CDR3 DNA: TGCAGCGTTTTAACGGGCGAAGCTTTCTTT
J gene: TRBJ2-7; clone size: -; D gene: -; V gene: TRBV7-2; CDR3 protein: CASSSGQSSYEQYF; CDR3 DNA: TGTGCCAGCAGCTCCGGACAGAGCTCCTACGAGCAGTACTTC
J gene: TRBJ2-1; clone size: -; D gene: -; V gene: TRBV7-8; CDR3 protein: CASSLDQGGWSEQFF; CDR3 DNA: TGTGCCAGCAGCTTAGATCAGGGTGGTTGGAGTGAGCAGTTCTTC
J gene: TRBJ1-6; clone size: -; D gene: -; V gene: TRBV5-1; CDR3 protein: CASSLAIDSPLHF; CDR3 DNA: TGCGCCAGCAGCTTGGCTATCGATTCACCCCTCCACTTT
J gene: TRBJ2-7; clone size: once; D gene: -; V gene: TRBV18; CDR3 protein: CASSPYPNSYEQYF; CDR3 DNA: TGTGCCAGCTCACCCTACCCAAACTCCTACGAGCAGTACTTC
J gene: TRBJ2-7; clone size: few; D gene: -; V gene: TRBV7-2; CDR3 protein: CASSPSPGYEQYF; CDR3 DNA: TGTGCCAGCAGCCCTTCCCCGGGGTACGAGCAGTACTTC
J gene: TRBJ2-1; clone size: -; D gene: TRBD1; V gene: TRBV6-4; CDR3 protein: CASSVDRVINEQFF; CDR3 DNA: TGTGCCAGCAGTGTTGACAGGGTAATAAATGAGCAGTTCTTC
J gene: TRBJ2-1; clone size: -; D gene: -; V gene: TRBV7-2; CDR3 protein: CASRGAGRAYNEQFF; CDR3 DNA: TGTGCCAGCAGAGGGGCAGGGCGAGCCTACAATGAGCAGTTCTTC
J gene: TRBJ2-5; clone size: -; D gene: -; V gene: TRBV5-4; CDR3 protein: CASSLPQETQYF; CDR3 DNA: TGTGCCAGCAGCTTGCCTCAAGAGACCCAGTACTTC
J gene: TRBJ1-1; clone size: -; D gene: -; V gene: TRBV2; CDR3 protein: CASSDLYTEAFF; CDR3 DNA: TGTGCCAGCAGTGATTTATACACTGAAGCTTTCTTT
J gene: TRBJ2-5; clone size: few; D gene: -; V gene: TRBV29-1; CDR3 protein: CSVERPAETQYF; CDR3 DNA: TGCAGCGTTGAAAGGCCGGCGGAGACCCAGTACTTC
J gene: TRBJ1-2; clone size: -; D gene: TRBD1; V gene: TRBV10-3; CDR3 protein: CAISESGGGYTF; CDR3 DNA: TGTGCCATCAGTGAATCAGGGGGCGGCTACACCTTC